This TCR beta chain was found in a study of T cell changes during pregnancy in multiple sclerosis. The protocol was immunoSEQ multiplex PCR, while the TCRdb copy is restricted to in-frame clones and leaves out a portion. The sample includes some 120,000 clones, 80% to 95% of them seen just once. Trimming took off 2 bases at V and 0 bases at J, with 8 bases between the two ends. CDR1 and CDR2 (germline): GTSNPN, SVGIG (reference sequence). The length of the CDR3 is 14 residues. The sequences come from peripheral blood, collected before pregnancy. This sequence was found in a female donor with multiple sclerosis, enrolled in a pregnancy study. The chain links TRBV30 to TRBJ1-5, with no clear D. The DNA for the CDR3 is TGTGCCTGGAGTAGCGGGATTAGCAATCAGCCCCAGCATTTT. Translation: CAWSSGISNQPQHF.